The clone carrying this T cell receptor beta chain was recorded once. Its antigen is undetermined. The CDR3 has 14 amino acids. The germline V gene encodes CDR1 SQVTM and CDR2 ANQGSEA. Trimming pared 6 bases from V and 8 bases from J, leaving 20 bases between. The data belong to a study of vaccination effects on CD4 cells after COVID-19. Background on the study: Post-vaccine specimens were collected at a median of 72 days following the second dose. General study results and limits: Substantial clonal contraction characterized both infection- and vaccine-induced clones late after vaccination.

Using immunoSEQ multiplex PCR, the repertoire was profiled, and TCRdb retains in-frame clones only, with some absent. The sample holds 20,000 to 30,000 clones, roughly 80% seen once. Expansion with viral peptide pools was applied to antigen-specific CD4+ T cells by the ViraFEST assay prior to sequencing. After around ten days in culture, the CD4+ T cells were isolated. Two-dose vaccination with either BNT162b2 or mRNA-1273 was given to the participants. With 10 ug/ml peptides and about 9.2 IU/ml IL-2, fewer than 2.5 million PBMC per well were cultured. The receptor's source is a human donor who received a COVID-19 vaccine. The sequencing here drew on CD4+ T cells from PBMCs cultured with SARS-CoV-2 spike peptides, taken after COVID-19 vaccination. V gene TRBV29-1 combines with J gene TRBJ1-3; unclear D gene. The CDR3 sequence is CSVLFGPEGDTIYF. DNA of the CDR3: TGCAGCGTGCTATTTGGCCCTGAAGGAGACACCATATATTTT. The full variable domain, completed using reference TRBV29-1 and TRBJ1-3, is SAVISQKPSRDICQRGTSLTIQCQVDSQVTMMFWYRQQPGQSLTLIATANQGSEATYESGFVIDKFPISRPNLTFSTLTVSNMSPEDSSIYLCSVLFGPEGDTIYFGEGSWLTVV.